This T cell receptor beta chain came from a study of neurological immune-mediated disorders. Time point: longitudinal time-point 2. 5'RACE with 10-nucleotide random UMIs produced the cDNA. Over 180 million TCR-beta sequences (from 15-18 subjects) were yielded by each sequencing run. TCRdb processed the 5' RACE reads anew with MiXCR; each CDR3 protein has one entry. The profile shows about 80,000 distinct CDR3 sequences, about 5.6% of them singletons. This clonotype has ten or more counts. Trimming removed 3 bases at V and 5 bases at J, with 16 bases between. CDR3 size: 15 residues. This chain connects TRBV12-3 or TRBV12-4 to TRBJ1-2; no firm D call. This TCR was recovered from a woman aged 55-75 years with multiple sclerosis. Sequencing input: PBMCs. This CDR3 reads CASSFRRSWWYGYTF. CDR3 coding DNA: TGTGCCAGCAGTTTTCGCCGGAGCTGGTGGTATGGCTACACCTTC.